This T cell receptor (beta chain) was obtained from a study of T cell changes during pregnancy in multiple sclerosis. Between the trimmed V and J ends, which lost 3 bases and 3 bases, there was a span of 16 bases. CDR1 is SGHDN, CDR2 FVKESK, per germline. This CDR3 region has 16 residues. The protocol was immunoSEQ multiplex PCR, while the TCRdb copy is restricted to in-frame clones and leaves out a portion. The sample lists about 99,000 clones, about 90% seen once, with about 0.89% in the top ten. The sequence was collected from a female donor with multiple sclerosis, enrolled in a pregnancy study. The sequencing used peripheral blood, collected after pregnancy. This chain connects TRBV14 to TRBJ2-3; TRBD2 might be the D (5 bases). The CDR3 DNA reads as TGTGCCAGCAGCCACGGTGGGCTAGCCCCGACAGATACGCAGTATTTT. This encodes CASSHGGLAPTDTQYF.